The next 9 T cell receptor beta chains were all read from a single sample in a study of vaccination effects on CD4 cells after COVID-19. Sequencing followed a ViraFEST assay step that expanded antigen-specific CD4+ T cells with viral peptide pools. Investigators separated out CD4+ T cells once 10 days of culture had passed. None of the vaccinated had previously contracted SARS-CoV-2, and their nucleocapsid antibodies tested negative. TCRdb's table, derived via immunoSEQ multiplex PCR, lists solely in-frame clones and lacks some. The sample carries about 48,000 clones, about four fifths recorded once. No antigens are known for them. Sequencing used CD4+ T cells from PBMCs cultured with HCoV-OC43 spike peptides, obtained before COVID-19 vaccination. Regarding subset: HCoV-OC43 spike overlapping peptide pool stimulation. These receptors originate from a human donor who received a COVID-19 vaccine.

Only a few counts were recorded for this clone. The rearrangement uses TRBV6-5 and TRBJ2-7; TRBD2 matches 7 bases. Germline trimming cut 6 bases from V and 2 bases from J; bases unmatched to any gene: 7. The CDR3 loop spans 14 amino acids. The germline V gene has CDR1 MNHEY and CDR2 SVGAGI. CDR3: CASSPGGDPYEQYV. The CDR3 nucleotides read TGTGCCAGCAGCCCGGGGGGAGATCCCTACGAGCAGTACGTC.

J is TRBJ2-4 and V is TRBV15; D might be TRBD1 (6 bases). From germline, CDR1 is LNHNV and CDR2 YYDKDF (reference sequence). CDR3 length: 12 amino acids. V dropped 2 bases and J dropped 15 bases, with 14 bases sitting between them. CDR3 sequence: CATSRKGQMAYF. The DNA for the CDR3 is TGTGCCACCAGCAGAAAGGGACAAATGGCGTACTTC. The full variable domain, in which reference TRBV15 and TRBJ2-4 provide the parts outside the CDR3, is DAMVIQNPRYQVTQFGKPVTLSCSQTLNHNVMYWYQQKSSQAPKLLFHYYDKDFNNEADTPDNFQSRRPNTSFCFLDIRSPGLGDTAMYLCATSRKGQMAYFGAGTRLSVL.

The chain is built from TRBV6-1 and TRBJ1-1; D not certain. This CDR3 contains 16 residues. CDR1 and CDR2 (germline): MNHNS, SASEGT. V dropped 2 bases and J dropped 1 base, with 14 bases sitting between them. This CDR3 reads CASSEYGIGGNTEAFF. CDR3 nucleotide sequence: TGTGCCAGCAGTGAATATGGGATAGGTGGGAACACTGAAGCTTTCTTT.

The CDR3 DNA sequence: TGTGCCAGCAGCCAAGACTGGTATGGAAACACCATATATTTT. Residues: CASSQDWYGNTIYF. V is TRBV3-1 (or the pseudogene TRBV3-2) and J is TRBJ1-3; D ambiguous. The CDR3 has 14 amino acids. V was clipped by 0 bases and J by 3 bases, with 6 bases between them. Germline lookup yields CDR1 LGHDT and CDR2 YNNKEL (reference sequence).

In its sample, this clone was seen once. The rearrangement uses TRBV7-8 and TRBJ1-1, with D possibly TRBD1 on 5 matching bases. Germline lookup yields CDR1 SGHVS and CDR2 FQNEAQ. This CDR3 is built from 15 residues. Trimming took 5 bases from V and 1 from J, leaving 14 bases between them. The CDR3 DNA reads TGTGCCAGCAGCCCGCTACAGGTTCGGAACACTGAAGCTTTCTTT. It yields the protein CASSPLQVRNTEAFF.

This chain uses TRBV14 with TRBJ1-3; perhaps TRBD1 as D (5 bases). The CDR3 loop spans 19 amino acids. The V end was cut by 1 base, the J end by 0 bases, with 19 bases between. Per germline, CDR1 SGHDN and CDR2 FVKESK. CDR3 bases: TGTGCCAGCAGCCAAGGGCAGGGTACGGGACTGAGCTCTGGAAACACCATATATTTT. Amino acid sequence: CASSQGQGTGLSSGNTIYF.

The CDR3 region is CASSATSGSYNEQFF. DNA of the CDR3: TGCGCCAGCAGCGCAACTAGCGGGTCTTACAATGAGCAGTTCTTC. The V gene is TRBV5-1, the J gene TRBJ2-1, with 9 bases aligning to TRBD2. Losses at the gene ends were 4 bases for V and 4 bases for J; bases not matched to a gene: 6. Germline CDR1 SGHRS, CDR2 YFSETQ. The CDR3 covers 15 residues. Supplemented by reference TRBV5-1 and TRBJ2-1, the full variable domain reads KAGVTQTPRYLIKTRGQQVTLSCSPISGHRSVSWYQQTPGQGLQFLFEYFSETQRNKGNFPGRFSGRQFSNSRSEMNVSTLELGDSALYLCASSATSGSYNEQFFGPGTRLTVL.

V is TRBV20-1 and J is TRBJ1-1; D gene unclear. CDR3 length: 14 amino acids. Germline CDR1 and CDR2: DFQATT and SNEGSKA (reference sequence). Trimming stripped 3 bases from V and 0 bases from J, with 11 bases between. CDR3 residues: CSASGRYMNTEAFF. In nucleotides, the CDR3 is TGCAGTGCTAGTGGACGGTACATGAACACTGAAGCTTTCTTT.

Here the CDR3 reads CASSSTVAGGTEAFF. In DNA form, the CDR3 reads TGTGCCAGCAGCTCAACCGTTGCGGGGGGCACTGAAGCTTTCTTT. This chain joins TRBV7-2 and TRBJ1-1, with D perhaps matching TRBD1 (5 bases). The germline CDR1 and CDR2 sequences are SGHTA and FQGNSA. This CDR3 contains 15 residues. V lost 4 bases and J lost 4, with 16 bases in between. Full variable domain (remainder filled in from reference TRBV7-2 and TRBJ1-1): GAGVSQSPSNKVTEKGKDVELRCDPISGHTALYWYRQSLGQGLEFLIYFQGNSAPDKSGLPSDRFSAERTGGSVSTLTIQRTQQEDSAVYLCASSSTVAGGTEAFFGQGTRLTVV.